The 28 T cell receptor beta chains listed next were all sequenced from one sample in a study of identical twins. TCRdb called the 5' RACE reads again in MiXCR, with one record for every CDR3 protein. The sample lists hundreds of thousands of distinct CDR3 sequences, 6.5% to 9.5% occurring once. The same data also went into a second study, on yellow fever vaccine responses in identical twins.

Input material: memory (CD45RO+) T cells sorted from blood. The origin of the receptors is a woman between 18 and 30 years old in good health.

This clonotype was seen ten or more times. J is TRBJ2-7 and V is TRBV6-1; TRBD1 aligns across 11 bases. Germline V CDR1 and CDR2: MNHNS, SASEGT. The CDR3 has 14 amino acids. J gave up 6 bases and V 7 bases, and 8 bases lay outside the gene matches. In DNA form, the CDR3 reads TGTGCCAGCACTAGGGACAGGGGGTCATCCGAGCAGTACTTC. Translating it yields CASTRDRGSSEQYF.

This clonotype appeared many times. The chain uses TRBV29-1 and TRBJ2-1, with D tentatively TRBD2 (5 bases). CDR3 length: 12 residues. CDR1 is SQVTM, CDR2 ANQGSEA, per germline. V lost 7 bases, J lost 5 bases, and 12 bases lay in between. CDR3 DNA sequence: TGCAGCGGGGCGGGCACCAACAATGAGCAGTTCTTC. This encodes CSGAGTNNEQFF.

The count of this clonotype is one. The chain joins TRBV12-3 or TRBV12-4 to TRBJ2-2; 10 nucleotides line up with TRBD2. The trim removed 10 bases at V and 6 bases at J, leaving 8 bases unmatched. This CDR3 is 14 amino acids long. CDR3 nucleotides: TGTGCCAACAGCTCGACTAGCGGGTCCGGGGAGCTGTTTTTT. Translation: CANSSTSGSGELFF.

In its sample, this clonotype was seen many times. The chain recombines TRBV29-1 with TRBJ1-2; the D is unclear. Trimming shortened V by 4 bases and J by 2 bases, and 14 bases separated the two germline ends. The CDR3 totals 14 residues. CDR1 is SQVTM and CDR2 is ANQGSEA in the germline V gene. The CDR3 is CSVGGDTFNYGYTF. CDR3 sequence (DNA): TGCAGCGTTGGGGGAGACACTTTCAACTATGGCTACACCTTC.

The chain is built from TRBV11-3 and TRBJ2-7; D is unresolved. CDR3 length: 13 amino acids. The V end was cut by 3 bases, the J end by 2 bases, with 8 bases between. From germline, CDR1 is SGHNT and CDR2 YENEEA. The CDR3 sequence: CASSFQETYEQYF. CDR3 DNA: TGTGCCAGCAGCTTCCAAGAAACCTACGAGCAGTACTTC.

This clonotype has a count of ten or more. V and J are TRBV20-1 and TRBJ1-5, with D perhaps matching TRBD1 (6 bases). V lost 2 bases, J lost 0 bases, and 8 bases lay in between. Germline V gene lookup returns CDR1 DFQATT and CDR2 SNEGSKA (reference sequence). The CDR3 contains 14 residues. CDR3 amino acids: CSARPGASNQPQHF. The CDR3 DNA follows: TGCAGTGCTAGACCGGGGGCTAGCAATCAGCCCCAGCATTTT.

The rearrangement joins TRBV11-2 to TRBJ1-6, with 10 positions matching TRBD1. The CDR3 length is 16 residues. V gave up 1 base and J gave up 5 bases; unmatched junction bases: 2. Germline CDR1 reads SGHAT; CDR2 reads FQNNGV. Written as DNA, the CDR3 is TGTGCCAGCAGCTTAGGACAGGGGGCTAATAATTCACCCCTCCACTTT. Its protein is CASSLGQGANNSPLHF.

The chain employs TRBV5-1 and TRBJ2-7; perhaps TRBD1 as D (5 bases). The CDR3 extends over 14 amino acids. Germline loops: CDR1 SGHRS, CDR2 YFSETQ. The V and J ends lost 5 bases and 0 bases respectively, with 12 bases between them. Here the CDR3 reads CASSISDSSYEQYF. DNA for the CDR3: TGCGCCAGCAGTATCAGCGACAGCTCCTACGAGCAGTACTTC.

This clonotype was detected only a few times. This rearrangement joins TRBV7-2 to TRBJ1-1; D remains ambiguous. V was trimmed by 3 bases and J by 4 bases, leaving 15 bases between them. The germline V gene has CDR1 SGHTA and CDR2 FQGNSA. CDR3 length: 15 residues. The CDR3 spells CASSFRGLRITEAFF. CDR3 DNA sequence: TGTGCCAGCAGCTTTCGAGGGTTGAGGATCACTGAAGCTTTCTTT.

This clonotype occurred many times. The chain couples TRBV11-1 to TRBJ2-1; 11 bases map to TRBD2. Germline V lookup: CDR1 SGHAT, CDR2 FQDESV (reference sequence). J lost 1 base, V lost 5 bases, and 10 bases had no gene match. The CDR3 covers 18 residues. CDR3 nucleotide sequence: TGTGCCAGCAGCGGGGGGCTAGCGGGAGGCCTTTCCTACAATGAGCAGTTCTTC. Its protein product is CASSGGLAGGLSYNEQFF.

This clonotype was recorded many times. J is TRBJ2-3 and V is TRBV7-2; 9 nucleotides align to TRBD2. The J segment lost 0 bases and the V segment lost 2 bases, leaving 9 bases of the junction unmatched. The CDR3 runs to 18 residues. From germline, CDR1 is SGHTA and CDR2 FQGNSA. The CDR3 protein is CASSLTGLAGVSTDTQYF. CDR3 coding DNA: TGTGCCAGCAGCTTAACGGGTTTAGCGGGAGTTAGCACAGATACGCAGTATTTT.

J is TRBJ2-1 and V is TRBV7-6; 8 bases fit TRBD1. The ends lost 5 bases at V and 7 bases at J; junction bases unmatched: 7. Germline loops: CDR1 SGHVS, CDR2 FNYEAQ. This CDR3 contains 14 residues. The CDR3 region has the DNA TGTGCCAGCAGCACCGGGACAGGTGGAAATGAGCAGTTCTTC. This sequence encodes CASSTGTGGNEQFF.

The chain recombines TRBV2 with TRBJ2-2; 7 positions agree with TRBD1. Losses at the gene ends were 6 bases for V and 6 bases for J; bases not matched to a gene: 7. This CDR3 region has 14 residues. Germline CDR1 reads SNHLY; CDR2 reads FYNNEI. CDR3 loop: CASSRDSRAGELFF. The CDR3 DNA sequence: TGTGCCAGCAGCAGGGACAGTCGGGCCGGGGAGCTGTTTTTT.

The chain uses TRBV7-9 and TRBJ2-7; possible D gene TRBD1, 5 bases. This CDR3 comprises 14 residues. Germline CDR1 SEHNR, CDR2 FQNEAQ (reference sequence). V was clipped by 5 bases and J by 7 bases, with 18 bases between them. The CDR3 is CASSEDGRVSEQYF. The CDR3 nucleotides read TGTGCCAGCAGCGAAGATGGCAGGGTGTCGGAGCAGTACTTC.

This clonotype was seen only a few times. The chain carries TRBV28 and TRBJ2-1, with 7 nucleotides matching TRBD1. Germline loops: CDR1 MDHEN, CDR2 SYDVKM. The CDR3 consists of 15 residues. J gave up 2 bases and V 5 bases, and 6 bases lay outside the gene matches. The CDR3 sequence is CASSPYRGTYNEQFF. CDR3 sequence (DNA): TGTGCCAGCAGTCCTTACAGGGGAACCTACAATGAGCAGTTCTTC. Drawing the rest from reference TRBV28 and TRBJ2-1, the complete variable domain is DVKVTQSSRYLVKRTGEKVFLECVQDMDHENMFWYRQDPGLGLRLIYFSYDVKMKEKGDIPEGYSVSREKKERFSLILESASTNQTSMYLCASSPYRGTYNEQFFGPGTRLTVL.

This clonotype was observed at least ten times. V usage is TRBV4-1 and J usage is TRBJ1-2; TRBD1 matches 9 bases. The CDR3 has 14 residues. CDR1 and CDR2 (germline): MGHRA, YSYEKL. V lost 6 bases and J lost 4; bases outside the gene matches: 6. This CDR3 is CASSSTGGGYGYTF. The CDR3 DNA is TGCGCCAGCAGTTCGACAGGGGGTGGCTATGGCTACACCTTC.

V is TRBV25-1 and J is TRBJ2-7; the D is unclear. The CDR3 length is 14 residues. Per germline, CDR1 MGHDK and CDR2 SYGVNS. V gave up 8 bases and J gave up 2 bases, with 16 bases separating them. The CDR3 nucleotides are TGTGCCAGCTCCCGGGCCCCCCAAACCTACGAGCAGTACTTC. Protein: CASSRAPQTYEQYF.

This clonotype was seen a few times. This rearrangement joins TRBV11-2 to TRBJ2-2; 9 positions match TRBD1. Germline V gives CDR1 SGHAT, CDR2 FQNNGV. This CDR3 is 15 amino acids long. The ends lost 6 bases at V and 6 bases at J; junction bases unmatched: 8. The CDR3 sequence is CASRPTGGLSGELFF. The CDR3 DNA follows: TGTGCCAGCAGACCGACAGGGGGACTTTCCGGGGAGCTGTTTTTT.

This clonotype was seen more than once but under ten times. The gene calls are TRBV18 and TRBJ2-1, with D tentatively TRBD1 (5 bases). With 4 bases removed from V and 5 bases from J, the gap between germline ends came to 12 bases. The CDR3 sequence is 14 residues long. In germline, CDR1 is KGHSH, CDR2 LQKENI. The DNA for the CDR3 is TGTGCCAGCTCACGGCAGGGTGGTAACAATGAGCAGTTCTTC. Translating gives CASSRQGGNNEQFF.

The chain joins TRBV2 to TRBJ2-7, with 9 nucleotides matching TRBD2. The V segment lost 3 bases and the J segment 3 bases; nucleotides outside the gene matches: 3. CDR1 is SNHLY, CDR2 FYNNEI, per germline. The CDR3 consists of 14 residues. Written as DNA, the CDR3 is TGTGCCAGCAGTGATGCGGGAGGGAGCTACGAGCAGTACTTC. Encoded protein: CASSDAGGSYEQYF. Full variable domain (missing parts from reference TRBV2 and TRBJ2-7): EPEVTQTPSHQVTQMGQEVILRCVPISNHLYFYWYRQILGQKVEFLVSFYNNEISEKSEIFDDQFSVERPDGSNFTLKIRSTKLEDSAMYFCASSDAGGSYEQYFGPGTRLTVT.

This clonotype occurred a few times. The J gene is TRBJ2-2, the V gene TRBV6-1; D uncertain. The CDR3 is made up of 14 amino acids. CDR1 is MNHNS, CDR2 SASEGT, per germline. The V end lost 4 bases, the J end lost 5 bases, and 11 bases lay between the germline ends. The CDR3 protein is CASSGSSLTGELFF. In DNA, the CDR3 is TGTGCCAGCAGTGGTTCGTCACTTACCGGGGAGCTGTTTTTT.

The chain couples TRBV5-1 to TRBJ2-5; a weak D match, TRBD1 (6 bases). Looked up from germline, CDR1 is SGHRS and CDR2 is YFSETQ. The V end lost 0 bases, the J end lost 5 bases, and 11 bases lay between the germline ends. This CDR3 comprises 14 residues. The CDR3 coding sequence is TGCGCCAGCAGCTTGGTTTGGGGGCGGGAGACCCAGTACTTC. It translates to CASSLVWGRETQYF.

This clonotype was counted at least ten times. The chain links TRBV12-3 or TRBV12-4 to TRBJ2-3; no firm D call. V dropped 3 bases and J dropped 2 bases, with 9 bases sitting between them. The CDR3 runs to 14 residues. CDR3 in amino acids: CASSFNQYTDTQYF. CDR3 bases: TGTGCCAGCAGTTTTAACCAATACACAGATACGCAGTATTTT.

The chain links TRBV6-2 or TRBV6-3 to TRBJ2-7, with 7 bases identical to TRBD1. The CDR3 covers 13 residues. After removal of 8 bases from V and 3 bases from J, the junction contained 7 bases not matched to a gene. Germline loops: CDR1 MNHEY, CDR2 SVGEGT. CDR3 in amino acids: CASSIGTVYEQYF. Here the CDR3 DNA reads TGTGCCAGCTCAATCGGGACAGTCTACGAGCAGTACTTC.

V usage is TRBV20-1 and J usage is TRBJ2-2; D gene unclear. CDR1 and CDR2 from the germline V gene are DFQATT and SNEGSKA (reference sequence). Trimming left V 3 bases short and J 4 bases short, with 12 bases between. The CDR3 sequence is 14 residues long. This CDR3 reads CSARTRPITGELFF. The DNA for the CDR3 is TGCAGTGCTAGGACCAGACCCATCACCGGGGAGCTGTTTTTT.

Many counts were recorded for this clonotype. The CDR3 is CASSSERGSFQETQYF. The CDR3 coding sequence is TGTGCCAGCAGTTCTGAGCGGGGAAGCTTTCAAGAGACCCAGTACTTC. The rearrangement links TRBV5-4 to TRBJ2-5, with 7 nucleotides matching TRBD2. The CDR3 is 16 residues long. CDR1 and CDR2 (germline): SGHNT, YYREEE (reference sequence). The J segment lost 2 bases and the V segment lost 5 bases, leaving 12 bases of the junction unmatched.

This clonotype was counted ten times or more. The chain uses TRBV12-3 or TRBV12-4 and TRBJ1-2; D not certain. Trimming left V 5 bases short and J 6 bases short, with 19 bases between. There are 15 residues in the CDR3. CDR3 nucleotide sequence: TGTGCCAGCAGTCTACGGGCGGGGAGGCCAAATGGCTACACCTTC. It specifies CASSLRAGRPNGYTF.

The J gene is TRBJ2-7, the V gene TRBV6-1; 7 positions agree with TRBD1. Per the germline V gene, CDR1 is MNHNS and CDR2 is SASEGT. Trimming at V came to 8 bases and at J to 2 bases, leaving 9 bases not matched to a gene. This CDR3 has 14 amino acids. This CDR3 reads CASPMDRITYEQYV. CDR3 DNA: TGTGCCAGCCCTATGGACAGGATCACCTACGAGCAGTACGTC.